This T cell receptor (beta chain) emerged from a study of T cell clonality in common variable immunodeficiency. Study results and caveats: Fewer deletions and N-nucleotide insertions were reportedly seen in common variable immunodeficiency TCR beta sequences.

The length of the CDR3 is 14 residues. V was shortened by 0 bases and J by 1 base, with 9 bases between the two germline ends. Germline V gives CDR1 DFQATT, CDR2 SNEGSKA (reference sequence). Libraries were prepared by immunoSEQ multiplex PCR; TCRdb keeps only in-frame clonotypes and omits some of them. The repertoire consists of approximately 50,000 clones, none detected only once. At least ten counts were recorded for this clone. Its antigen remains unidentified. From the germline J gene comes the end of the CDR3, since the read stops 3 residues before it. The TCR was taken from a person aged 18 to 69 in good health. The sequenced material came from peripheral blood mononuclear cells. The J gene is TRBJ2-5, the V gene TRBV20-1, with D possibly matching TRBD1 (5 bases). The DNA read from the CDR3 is TGCAGTGCTAGAGACAGGGATCCCCAAGAGACC. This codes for CSARDRDPQET. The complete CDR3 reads CSARDRDPQETQYF.